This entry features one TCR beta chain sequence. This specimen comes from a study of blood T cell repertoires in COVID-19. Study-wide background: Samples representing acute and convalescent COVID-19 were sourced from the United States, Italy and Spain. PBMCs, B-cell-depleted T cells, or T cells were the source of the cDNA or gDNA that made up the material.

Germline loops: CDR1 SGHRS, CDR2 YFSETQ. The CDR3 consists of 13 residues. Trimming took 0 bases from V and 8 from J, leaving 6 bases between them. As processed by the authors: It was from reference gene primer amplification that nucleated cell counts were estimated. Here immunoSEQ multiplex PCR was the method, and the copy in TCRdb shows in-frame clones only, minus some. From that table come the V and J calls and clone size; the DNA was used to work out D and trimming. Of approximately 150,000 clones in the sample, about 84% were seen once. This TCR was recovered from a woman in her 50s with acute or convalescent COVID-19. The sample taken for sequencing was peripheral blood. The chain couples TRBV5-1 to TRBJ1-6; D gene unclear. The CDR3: CASSLESYSPLHF. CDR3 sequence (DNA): TGCGCCAGCAGCTTGGAATCTTATTCACCCCTCCACTTT.